This T cell receptor (beta chain) was recovered during a study of regulatory T cells in long-lasting Graves disease. Both iRepertoire HTBI primers and Arm-PCR of CDR3 regions were used to build the TCR beta libraries. Each CDR3 protein gets one entry after TCRdb re-called the multiplex PCR reads with MiXCR. The table records about 210,000 distinct CDR3 sequences, less than 20% of them present only once. Study-wide findings and caveats: Gene preferences differed: TRBV28, TRBJ1-2, TRBJ2-5 in persistent cases. Whereas new patients shared 1,000 or so public clonotypes, persistent patients shared more, at 2,500 to 3,500.

Germline lookup yields CDR1 SEHNR and CDR2 FQNEAQ (reference sequence). The CDR3 loop spans 20 amino acids. To note about this clonotype: Its antigen is not known. The junction departs from germline at one end; a sequencing error may be responsible.

Indicated time point: newly diagnosed GD, antithyroid drugs for less than 3 months. The authors made the TCR library using RNA they extracted from PBMCs. These same data were also listed under a study on T cells in Graves' hyperthyroidism and ophthalmopathy. Turning to that study: Ophthalmopathy could be told apart from stable hyperthyroidism with a 13 V-J model.

Sample: peripheral blood mononuclear cells (PBMCs), taken at new diagnosis, from a patient treated with antithyroid drugs. The genes are TRBV7-9 and TRBJ2-5, with a tentative D call TRBD1 (7 bases). This TCR was sampled from a woman aged 25-40 years with Graves disease. The CDR3 nucleotides read TGTGCCAGCAGCTTAGGAGGTAGGGGCGGGACAGTTAGTCTCAAAGAGACCCAGTGCTTT. It translates to CASSLGGRGGTVSLKETQCF. Looking up the rest from reference TRBV7-9 and TRBJ2-5 gives the full variable domain: DTGVSQNPRHKITKRGQNVTFRCDPISEHNRLYWYRQTLGQGPEFLTYFQNEAQLEKSRLLSDRFSAERPKGSFSTLEIQRTEQGDSAMYLCASSLGGRGGTVSLKETQCFGPGTRLLVL.